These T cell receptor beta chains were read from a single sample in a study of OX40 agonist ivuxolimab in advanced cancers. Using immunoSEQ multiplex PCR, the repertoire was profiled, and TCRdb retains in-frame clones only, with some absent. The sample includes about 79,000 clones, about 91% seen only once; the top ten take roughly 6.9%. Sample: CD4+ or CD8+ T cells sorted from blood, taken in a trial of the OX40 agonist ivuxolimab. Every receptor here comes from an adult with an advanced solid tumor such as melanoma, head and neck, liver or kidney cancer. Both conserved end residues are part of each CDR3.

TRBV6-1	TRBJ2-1	CASSEGLNEQFF
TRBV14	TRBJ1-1	CASSPPGGLNTEAFF
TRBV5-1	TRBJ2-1	CASSSDTSSYNEQFF
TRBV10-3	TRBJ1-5	CAISESGHNQPQHF
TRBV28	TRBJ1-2	CASSLGNYGYTF
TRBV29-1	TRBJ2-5	CSGLRGGRRETQYF
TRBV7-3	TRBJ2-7	CASSPGTSSYEQYF
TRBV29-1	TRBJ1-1	CSVELEAFF
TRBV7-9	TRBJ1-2	CASSLAGRENYGYTF
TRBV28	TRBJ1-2	CASSLGSYGYTF